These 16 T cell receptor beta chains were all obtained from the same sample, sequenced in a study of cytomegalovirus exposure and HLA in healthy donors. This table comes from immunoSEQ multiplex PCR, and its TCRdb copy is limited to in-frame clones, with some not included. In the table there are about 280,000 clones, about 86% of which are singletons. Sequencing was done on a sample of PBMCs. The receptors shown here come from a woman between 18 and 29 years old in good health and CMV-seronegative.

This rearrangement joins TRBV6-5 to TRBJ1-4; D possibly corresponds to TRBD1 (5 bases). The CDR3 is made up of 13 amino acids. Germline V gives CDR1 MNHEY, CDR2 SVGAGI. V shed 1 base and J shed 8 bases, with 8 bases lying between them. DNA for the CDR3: TGTGCCAGCAGTTACTGGCAGGGAGAAAAACTGTTTTTT. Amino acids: CASSYWQGEKLFF.

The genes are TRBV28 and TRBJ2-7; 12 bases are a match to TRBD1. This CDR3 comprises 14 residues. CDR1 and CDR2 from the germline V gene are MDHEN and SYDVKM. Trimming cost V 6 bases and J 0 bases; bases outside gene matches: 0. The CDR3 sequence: CASRGQGASYEQYF. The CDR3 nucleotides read TGTGCCAGCAGGGGACAGGGGGCCTCCTACGAGCAGTACTTC.

CDR3 region: CASSLDRVGTEAFF. CDR3 in DNA: TGTGCCAGCAGCTTAGACCGGGTGGGCACTGAAGCTTTCTTT. V usage is TRBV11-2 and J usage is TRBJ1-1; no definite D call. The V gene's germline CDR1 is SGHAT and CDR2 FQNNGV. Trimming removed 0 bases at V and 4 bases at J, with 9 bases between. The CDR3 has 14 residues.

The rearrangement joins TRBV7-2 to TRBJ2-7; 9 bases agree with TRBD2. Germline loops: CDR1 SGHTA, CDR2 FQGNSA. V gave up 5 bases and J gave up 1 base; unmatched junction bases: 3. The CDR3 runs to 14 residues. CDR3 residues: CASSPGLASYEQYF. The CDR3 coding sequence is TGTGCCAGCAGCCCGGGACTAGCTTCCTACGAGCAGTACTTC. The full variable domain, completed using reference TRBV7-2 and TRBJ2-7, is GAGVSQSPSNKVTEKGKDVELRCDPISGHTALYWYRQSLGQGLEFLIYFQGNSAPDKSGLPSDRFSAERTGGSVSTLTIQRTQQEDSAVYLCASSPGLASYEQYFGPGTRLTVT.

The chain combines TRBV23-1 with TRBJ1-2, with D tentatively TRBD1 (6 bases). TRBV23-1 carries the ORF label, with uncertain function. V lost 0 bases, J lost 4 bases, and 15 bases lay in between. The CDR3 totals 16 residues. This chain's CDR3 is CASSQSGGARTYGYTF. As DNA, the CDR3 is TGCGCCAGCAGTCAATCCGGGGGGGCCCGGACCTATGGCTACACCTTC.

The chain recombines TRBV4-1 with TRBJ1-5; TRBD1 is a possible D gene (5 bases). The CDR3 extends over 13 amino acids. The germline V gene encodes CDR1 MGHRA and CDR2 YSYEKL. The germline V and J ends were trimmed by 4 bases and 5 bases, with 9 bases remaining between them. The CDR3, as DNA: TGCGCCAGCAGCCTCTCGACAGATCAGCCCCAGCATTTT. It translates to CASSLSTDQPQHF.

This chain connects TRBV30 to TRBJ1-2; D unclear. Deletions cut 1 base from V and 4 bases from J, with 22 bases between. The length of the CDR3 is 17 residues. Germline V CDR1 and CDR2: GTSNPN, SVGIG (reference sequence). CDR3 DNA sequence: TGTGCCTGGAGTGATGGGTATGTTGAGGGCAATAGCTATGGCTACACCTTC. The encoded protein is CAWSDGYVEGNSYGYTF.

For the CDR3, the DNA is TGTGCCAGTTTAAAGTCGGGACAGAACTATGGCTACACCTTC. It is translated as CASLKSGQNYGYTF. V and J are TRBV19 and TRBJ1-2, with TRBD1 matching over 7 bases. Germline CDR1 and CDR2: LNHDA and SQIVND (reference sequence). V lost 8 bases and J lost 2; bases outside the gene matches: 8. The CDR3 is 14 amino acids.

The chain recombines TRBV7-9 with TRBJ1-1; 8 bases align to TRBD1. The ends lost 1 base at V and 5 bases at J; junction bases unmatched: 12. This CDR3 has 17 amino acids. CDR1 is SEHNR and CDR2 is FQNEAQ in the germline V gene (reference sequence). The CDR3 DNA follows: TGTGCCAGCAGCTTAGGACCGGACAGGGACGTTCGGACTGAAGCTTTCTTT. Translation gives CASSLGPDRDVRTEAFF.

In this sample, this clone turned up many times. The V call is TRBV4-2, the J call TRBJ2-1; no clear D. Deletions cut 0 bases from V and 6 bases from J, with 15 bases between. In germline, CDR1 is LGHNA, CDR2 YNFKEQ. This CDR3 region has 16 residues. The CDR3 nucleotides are TGTGCCAGCAGCCAAGAGGAAGGAGTAAGTGGCAATGAGCAGTTCTTC. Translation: CASSQEEGVSGNEQFF.

CDR3 residues: CASSLGSGQGIVEYF. As DNA, the CDR3 is TGTGCCAGCAGCTTAGGTTCCGGACAGGGGATTGTCGAGTACTTC. The chain joins TRBV7-2 to TRBJ2-5; 9 nucleotides match TRBD1. J lost 12 bases, V lost 1 base, and 12 bases had no gene match. The CDR3 spans 15 residues. Germline CDR1 reads SGHTA; CDR2 reads FQGNSA.

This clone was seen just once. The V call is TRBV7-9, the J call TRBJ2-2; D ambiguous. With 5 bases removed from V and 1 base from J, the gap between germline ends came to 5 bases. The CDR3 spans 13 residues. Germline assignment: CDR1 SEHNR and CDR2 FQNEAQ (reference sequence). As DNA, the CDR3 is TGTGCCAGCAGCCGAGTGAACACCGGGGAGCTGTTTTTT. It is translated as CASSRVNTGELFF.

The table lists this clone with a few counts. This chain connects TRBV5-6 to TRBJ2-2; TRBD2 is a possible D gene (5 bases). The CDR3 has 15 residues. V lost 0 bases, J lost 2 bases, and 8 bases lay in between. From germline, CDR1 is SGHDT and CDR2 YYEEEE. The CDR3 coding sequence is TGTGCCAGCAGCTTGGGGACTCACAACACCGGGGAGCTGTTTTTT. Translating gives CASSLGTHNTGELFF.

The CDR3 reads CASSVATSGDTDTQYF. DNA for the CDR3: TGTGCCAGCAGCGTGGCAACTAGCGGGGACACAGATACGCAGTATTTT. The chain is built from TRBV9 and TRBJ2-3, with 10 bases fitting TRBD2. The V segment lost 2 bases and the J segment 2 bases; nucleotides outside the gene matches: 5. The CDR3 has 16 amino acids. Germline-derived CDR1 and CDR2 are SGDLS and YYNGEE.

CDR3 loop: CASKDRVGQETQYF. The CDR3, as DNA: TGTGCCAGCAAGGACAGGGTCGGGCAAGAGACCCAGTACTTC. The V gene is TRBV2, the J gene TRBJ2-5, with 8 bases fitting TRBD1. The CDR3 is 14 residues long. The J segment lost 2 bases and the V segment lost 7 bases, leaving 6 bases of the junction unmatched. Germline-derived CDR1 and CDR2 are SNHLY and FYNNEI.

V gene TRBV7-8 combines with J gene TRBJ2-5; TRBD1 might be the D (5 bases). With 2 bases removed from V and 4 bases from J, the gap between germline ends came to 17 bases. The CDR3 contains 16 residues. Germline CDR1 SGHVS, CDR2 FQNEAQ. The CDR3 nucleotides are TGTGCCAGCAGCTTATTTCACGGGCAGGGTAGAGAGACCCAGTACTTC. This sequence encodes CASSLFHGQGRETQYF.